These 12 T cell receptor beta chains came from one sample sequenced in a study of blood T cell repertoires in COVID-19. The assay was immunoSEQ multiplex PCR, and TCRdb's table has in-frame clones only and misses some. The sample includes roughly 57,000 clones, roughly 86% of them seen just once. The sample taken for sequencing was peripheral blood. These receptors all stem from a man in his 60s with active or convalescent COVID-19.

V and J are TRBV10-3 and TRBJ2-1; 7 positions match TRBD2. The CDR3 is 15 amino acids. V was clipped by 4 bases and J by 3 bases; unmatched bases: 6. Germline V gene data show CDR1 as ENHRY and CDR2 as SYGVKD. The CDR3 DNA sequence: TGTGCCATCAGTGCGGGCGGGGGAAGCTACAATGAGCAGTTCTTC. Amino acid sequence: CAISAGGGSYNEQFF.

The V gene is TRBV5-4, the J gene TRBJ2-7, with 12 positions matching TRBD2. The germline CDR1 and CDR2 sequences are SGHNT and YYREEE (reference sequence). The junction had 1 base not matched to a gene; V was cut back by 2 bases and J by 1 base. The CDR3 extends over 15 amino acids. The CDR3 is CASSFGLAGSYEQYF. The CDR3 DNA is TGTGCCAGCAGCTTTGGACTAGCGGGGTCCTACGAGCAGTACTTC.

The J gene is TRBJ2-1, the V gene TRBV3-1 (or the pseudogene TRBV3-2); 9 bases are a match to TRBD2. The CDR3 spans 19 residues. With V trimmed by 4 bases and J by 7 bases, 20 bases remained unmatched. CDR1 and CDR2 (germline): LGHDT, YNNKEL (reference sequence). This chain's CDR3 is CASSPQSRSGSGLVNEQFF. DNA of the CDR3: TGTGCCAGCAGCCCTCAATCTCGTAGCGGGAGTGGTTTAGTGAATGAGCAGTTCTTC.

In DNA form, the CDR3 reads TGTGCCAGCAGTTTATCGTTCGCAGGGACAACCCGGTCCTATAATTCACCCCTCCACTTT. Protein sequence: CASSLSFAGTTRSYNSPLHF. V and J are TRBV27 and TRBJ1-6, with D perhaps TRBD1 (6 bases). Deletions cut 0 bases from V and 1 base from J, with 19 bases between. The V gene's germline CDR1 is MNHEY and CDR2 SMNVEV (reference sequence). The CDR3 covers 20 residues.

The chain uses TRBV7-2 and TRBJ2-7; the match to TRBD2 covers 10 bases. There are 16 residues in the CDR3. Germline V CDR1 and CDR2: SGHTA, FQGNSA. V dropped 5 bases and J dropped 2; count of bases not matched to a gene: 9. CDR3 amino acids: CASSTQRTSGPYEQYF. Written as DNA, the CDR3 is TGTGCCAGCAGCACCCAGAGGACTAGCGGCCCCTACGAGCAGTACTTC.

The rearrangement joins TRBV3-1 (or the pseudogene TRBV3-2) to TRBJ1-5; 8 positions match TRBD1. V shed 5 bases and J 4 bases; nucleotides not matched to a gene: 7. The CDR3 sequence is 15 residues long. CDR1 is LGHDT and CDR2 is YNNKEL in the germline V gene (reference sequence). This chain's CDR3 is CASSDQGAGNQPQHF. The DNA for the CDR3 is TGTGCCAGCAGCGACCAGGGGGCGGGGAATCAGCCCCAGCATTTT.

The rearrangement links TRBV2 to TRBJ2-5; D remains ambiguous. V lost 6 bases and J 5 bases, leaving 7 bases between the germline ends. Germline V CDR1 and CDR2: SNHLY, FYNNEI. CDR3 length: 11 amino acids. CDR3 residues: CASRSLETQYF. The CDR3 bases are TGTGCCAGCAGGTCCTTGGAGACCCAGTACTTC.

V usage is TRBV18 and J usage is TRBJ2-3; D gene uncertain. The CDR3 is 11 residues long. Trimming stripped 6 bases from V and 10 bases from J, with 11 bases between. Germline CDR1 KGHSH, CDR2 LQKENI. The CDR3 loop reads CASSSDRAQYF. CDR3 DNA sequence: TGTGCCAGCTCTTCAGACCGGGCGCAGTATTTT.

CDR3 amino acids: CASSLAVGVPGELFF. CDR3 in DNA: TGTGCCAGCAGCTTGGCTGTCGGGGTCCCCGGGGAGCTGTTTTTT. The rearrangement uses TRBV5-4 and TRBJ2-2; TRBD2 might be the D (5 bases). Germline-derived CDR1 and CDR2 are SGHNT and YYREEE (reference sequence). V was shortened by 0 bases and J by 6 bases, with 12 bases between the two germline ends. CDR3 size: 15 residues.

J is TRBJ2-5 and V is TRBV2; 16 bases agree with TRBD2. The CDR3 totals 19 residues. Germline-derived CDR1 and CDR2 are SNHLY and FYNNEI. J was trimmed by 3 bases and V by 7 bases; bases with no gene match: 14. CDR3 DNA: TGTGCCAGCACTCAACTCCCGGGACTAGCGGGGGGGCCGGAAGAGACCCAGTACTTC. Its translation is CASTQLPGLAGGPEETQYF. Supplemented by reference TRBV2 and TRBJ2-5, the full variable domain reads EPEVTQTPSHQVTQMGQEVILRCVPISNHLYFYWYRQILGQKVEFLVSFYNNEISEKSEIFDDQFSVERPDGSNFTLKIRSTKLEDSAMYFCASTQLPGLAGGPEETQYFGPGTRLLVL.

This clone was seen only once. This chain uses TRBV19 with TRBJ1-2, with TRBD1 matching over 9 bases. The V and J ends lost 7 bases and 7 bases, in that order; junction bases with no gene match: 16. In germline, CDR1 is LNHDA, CDR2 SQIVND (reference sequence). The CDR3 covers 16 residues. As DNA, the CDR3 is TGTGCCAGTATTATCCATCACGGGGACAGGGTCTCTGGCTACACCTTC. Protein product: CASIIHHGDRVSGYTF.

The chain carries TRBV12-3 or TRBV12-4 and TRBJ2-1; D ambiguous. CDR3 length: 11 amino acids. The V end lost 5 bases, the J end lost 4 bases, and 3 bases lay between the germline ends. CDR3: CASSLYNEQFF. DNA of the CDR3: TGTGCCAGCAGTCTATACAATGAGCAGTTCTTC.